This entry lists 6 T cell receptor beta chains sequenced from one sample in a study of cytomegalovirus exposure and HLA in healthy donors. Sequencing was performed with immunoSEQ multiplex PCR; in TCRdb, only in-frame clones are kept and a portion is missing. The sample records tens of thousands of clones, about 94% being singletons. Sequencing input: PBMCs. These receptors all stem from a man aged 18 to 30 in good health and CMV-seronegative.

The V gene is TRBV28, the J gene TRBJ2-7; 7 bases fit TRBD1. Germline CDR1 reads MDHEN; CDR2 reads SYDVKM. Trimming cost V 5 bases and J 3 bases; bases outside gene matches: 7. This CDR3 has 14 amino acids. The CDR3 bases are TGTGCCAGCAGTCCAGGGGACAGATACTACGAGCAGTACTTC. Translating it yields CASSPGDRYYEQYF.

The chain joins TRBV6-4 to TRBJ2-1; TRBD1 matches 8 bases. Germline V lookup: CDR1 MRHNA, CDR2 SNTAGT. CDR3 length: 14 residues. V shed 4 bases and J 5 bases; nucleotides not matched to a gene: 4. The CDR3 DNA is TGTGCCAGCAGTGCCAGACAGGGGAACAATGAGCAGTTCTTC. It codes for CASSARQGNNEQFF.

The V gene is TRBV19, the J gene TRBJ1-4; D perhaps matches TRBD1 (6 bases). CDR1 and CDR2 from the germline V gene are LNHDA and SQIVND (reference sequence). V shed 3 bases and J shed 0 bases, with 8 bases lying between them. There are 15 residues in the CDR3. CDR3 amino acids: CASSMDSATNEKLFF. CDR3 nucleotides: TGTGCCAGTAGTATGGACAGTGCAACTAATGAAAAACTGTTTTTT.

This clone was seen only once. The chain uses TRBV6-5 and TRBJ1-2; D remains unclear. Germline V CDR1 and CDR2: MNHEY, SVGAGI. This CDR3 comprises 12 residues. Trimming removed 9 bases at V and 7 bases at J, with 15 bases between. As DNA, the CDR3 is TGTGCCAGTGAGGGTCCCGCTGGTGGCTACACCTTC. This codes for CASEGPAGGYTF.

The chain combines TRBV11-2 with TRBJ1-1; 8 bases are a match to TRBD1. Trimming removed 5 bases from V and 4 bases from J; junction bases left unmatched: 6. CDR1 SGHAT and CDR2 FQNNGV come from the germline V gene. The CDR3 is 14 amino acids. CDR3 in DNA: TGTGCCAGCAGCGGACAGGGTGCGGGCACTGAAGCTTTCTTT. It is translated as CASSGQGAGTEAFF. The full variable domain, rest sourced from reference TRBV11-2 and TRBJ1-1, is EAGVAQSPRYKIIEKRQSVAFWCNPISGHATLYWYQQILGQGPKLLIQFQNNGVVDDSQLPKDRFSAERLKGVDSTLKIQPAKLEDSAVYLCASSGQGAGTEAFFGQGTRLTVV.

This chain joins TRBV5-4 and TRBJ2-1; TRBD1 matches 9 bases. Germline V gene sequence: CDR1 SGHNT, CDR2 YYREEE (reference sequence). The CDR3 has 15 residues. V gave up 4 bases and J gave up 12 bases; unmatched junction bases: 14. As DNA, the CDR3 is TGTGCCAGCAGCCCATCTCGGGACAGGGACTTCGGGCAGTTCTTC. Translated: CASSPSRDRDFGQFF.